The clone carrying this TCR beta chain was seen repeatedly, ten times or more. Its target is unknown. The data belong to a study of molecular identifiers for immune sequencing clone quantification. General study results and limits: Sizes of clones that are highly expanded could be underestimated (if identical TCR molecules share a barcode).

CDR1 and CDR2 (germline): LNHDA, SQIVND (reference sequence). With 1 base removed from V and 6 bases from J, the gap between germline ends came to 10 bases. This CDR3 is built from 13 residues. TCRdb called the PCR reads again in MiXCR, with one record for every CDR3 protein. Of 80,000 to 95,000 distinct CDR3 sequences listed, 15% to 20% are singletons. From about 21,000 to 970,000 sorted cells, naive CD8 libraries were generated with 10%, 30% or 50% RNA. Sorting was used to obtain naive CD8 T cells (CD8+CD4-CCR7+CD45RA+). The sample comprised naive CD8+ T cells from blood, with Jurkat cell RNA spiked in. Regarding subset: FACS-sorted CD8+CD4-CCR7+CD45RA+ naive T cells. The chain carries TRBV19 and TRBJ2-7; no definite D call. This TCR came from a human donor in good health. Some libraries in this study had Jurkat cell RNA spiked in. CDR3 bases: TGTGCCAGTAGTATAGCTGAGAAGCTCGAGCAGTACTTC. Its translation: CASSIAEKLEQYF. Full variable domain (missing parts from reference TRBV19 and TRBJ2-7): DGGITQSPKYLFRKEGQNVTLSCEQNLNHDAMYWYRQDPGQGLRLIYYSQIVNDFQKGDIAEGYSVSREKKESFPLTVTSAQKNPTAFYLCASSIAEKLEQYFGPGTRLTVT.